A single sample is the source of the 25 T cell receptor beta chains below, sequenced in a study of T cell changes during pregnancy in multiple sclerosis. TCRdb keeps only in-frame clones here, not all; method: immunoSEQ multiplex PCR. Among 98,000 or so clones listed, 80% to 95% were seen once. The source material was peripheral blood, sampled after pregnancy. These receptors were taken from a female donor with multiple sclerosis, enrolled in a pregnancy study.

This sequence joins TRBV11-1 and TRBJ2-5, with D uncertain. The CDR3 consists of 15 residues. Trimming cost V 1 base and J 2 bases, with 11 bases left between them. Germline V gives CDR1 SGHAT, CDR2 FQDESV (reference sequence). CDR3 residues: CASSLGFTEQETQYF. The CDR3 DNA sequence: TGTGCCAGCAGCTTAGGGTTCACAGAACAAGAGACCCAGTACTTC.

The chain carries TRBV10-3 and TRBJ2-1; tentative D call: TRBD2 (6 bases). This CDR3 is built from 15 residues. The germline CDR1 and CDR2 sequences are ENHRY and SYGVKD. Trimming removed 5 bases from V and 2 bases from J, with 13 bases in between. CDR3 coding DNA: TGTGCCATCAGTACGGTGGAGGGCCCCTACAATGAGCAGTTCTTC. Amino acids: CAISTVEGPYNEQFF.

J is TRBJ1-5 and V is TRBV7-9; 7 bases agree with TRBD1. The CDR3 totals 15 residues. Germline CDR1 reads SEHNR; CDR2 reads FQNEAQ (reference sequence). Trimming cost V 1 base and J 5 bases; bases outside gene matches: 5. The CDR3 reads CASSLGFTGDQPQHF. The CDR3 DNA follows: TGTGCCAGCAGCTTAGGGTTTACAGGGGATCAGCCCCAGCATTTT.

The chain is built from TRBV4-1 and TRBJ2-1, with a tentative D call TRBD2 (5 bases). Between the trimmed V and J ends, which lost 4 bases and 0 bases, there was a span of 13 bases. This CDR3 is built from 16 residues. From germline, CDR1 is MGHRA and CDR2 YSYEKL. CDR3 region: CASSPLTGISYNEQFF. The CDR3 DNA follows: TGCGCCAGCAGCCCCTTGACGGGAATCTCCTACAATGAGCAGTTCTTC.

The V and J genes are TRBV25-1 and TRBJ1-4; no clear D. Germline-derived CDR1 and CDR2 are MGHDK and SYGVNS. The V end lost 5 bases, the J end lost 1 base, and 5 bases lay between the germline ends. The CDR3 runs 13 residues. The CDR3, as DNA: TGTGCCAGCAGTCACTTAACTAATGAAAAACTGTTTTTT. It codes for CASSHLTNEKLFF.

The CDR3 nucleotides are TGCAGCGTGATCTTCCAGGGGCCCTACAATGAGCAGTTCTTC. Amino acid sequence: CSVIFQGPYNEQFF. V usage is TRBV29-1 and J usage is TRBJ2-1; D might be TRBD1 (6 bases). Germline V gene lookup returns CDR1 SQVTM and CDR2 ANQGSEA. Trimming removed 6 bases from V and 2 bases from J, with 14 bases in between. The CDR3 is 14 residues long.

The chain links TRBV27 to TRBJ1-4, with D maybe TRBD1 (5 bases). Per germline, CDR1 MNHEY and CDR2 SMNVEV (reference sequence). The CDR3 consists of 13 residues. V was trimmed by 3 bases and J by 8 bases, leaving 10 bases between them. Here the CDR3 reads CASSLFRGEKLFF. Here the CDR3 DNA reads TGTGCCAGCAGTTTGTTTCGGGGGGAAAAACTGTTTTTT.

The J gene is TRBJ2-1, the V gene TRBV19; tentative D call: TRBD2 (5 bases). V was cut by 3 bases and J by 0 bases, with 9 bases left in between. This CDR3 region has 15 residues. Germline values: CDR1 LNHDA, CDR2 SQIVND (reference sequence). In nucleotides, the CDR3 is TGTGCCAGTAGTATGGGAGAGAGCTCCTACAATGAGCAGTTCTTC. Protein sequence: CASSMGESSYNEQFF.

This chain links TRBV7-9 with TRBJ2-7, with TRBD1 identical over 8 bases. The CDR3 runs to 13 residues. After removal of 5 bases from V and 3 bases from J, the junction contained 3 bases not matched to a gene. Germline-derived CDR1 and CDR2 are SEHNR and FQNEAQ (reference sequence). The CDR3 here is CASSPGQVYEQYF. In DNA, the CDR3 is TGTGCCAGCAGCCCGGGACAGGTCTACGAGCAGTACTTC. Together with reference TRBV7-9 and TRBJ2-7, the CDR3 gives the full variable domain: DTGVSQNPRHKITKRGQNVTFRCDPISEHNRLYWYRQTLGQGPEFLTYFQNEAQLEKSRLLSDRFSAERPKGSFSTLEIQRTEQGDSAMYLCASSPGQVYEQYFGPGTRLTVT.

This clone has just one count. The J gene is TRBJ2-1, the V gene TRBV11-3; D is unclear. The CDR3 is 18 residues long. V lost 3 bases to trimming and J lost 0 bases, with 18 bases between them. Looked up from germline, CDR1 is SGHNT and CDR2 is YENEEA. CDR3 in amino acids: CASSFQTGRRSSYNEQFF. The CDR3 DNA is TGTGCCAGCAGCTTTCAAACTGGCCGAAGGAGCTCCTACAATGAGCAGTTCTTC.

J is TRBJ2-7 and V is TRBV15; tentative D call: TRBD1 (6 bases). Germline values: CDR1 LNHNV, CDR2 YYDKDF (reference sequence). CDR3 length equals 17 residues. The V and J ends lost 1 base and 2 bases respectively, with 18 bases between them. The CDR3 DNA reads as TGTGCCACCAGCAGAGTCGTCGGGGCAGGGGCCCCCTACGAGCAGTACTTC. Its protein product is CATSRVVGAGAPYEQYF.

The chain uses TRBV6-4 and TRBJ2-6, with a weak D call TRBD1 (5 bases). Per the germline V gene, CDR1 is MRHNA and CDR2 is SNTAGT. This CDR3 region has 16 residues. V was trimmed by 4 bases and J by 0 bases, leaving 10 bases between them. CDR3 region: CASSVQDSSGANVLTF. The DNA for the CDR3 is TGTGCCAGCAGTGTCCAAGACAGCTCTGGGGCCAACGTCCTGACTTTC.

The chain carries TRBV7-9 and TRBJ2-7; D is unresolved. V dropped 7 bases and J dropped 1 base, with 11 bases sitting between them. Germline V gene data show CDR1 as SEHNR and CDR2 as FQNEAQ (reference sequence). This CDR3 has 13 amino acids. CDR3 in DNA: TGTGCCAGCAAAACTGAGAGTTCCTACGAGCAGTACTTC. This codes for CASKTESSYEQYF.

The chain recombines TRBV28 with TRBJ2-1; TRBD1 might be the D (6 bases). CDR1 is MDHEN, CDR2 SYDVKM, per germline. CDR3 length: 13 residues. Trimming took 6 bases from V and 4 from J, leaving 10 bases between them. Written as DNA, the CDR3 is TGTGCCAGCAGCCCTGGACAGTACAATGAGCAGTTCTTC. Protein product: CASSPGQYNEQFF.

The J gene is TRBJ2-3, the V gene TRBV6-1; TRBD2 agrees at 11 bases. Germline CDR1 and CDR2: MNHNS and SASEGT. The V segment lost 8 bases and the J segment 2 bases; nucleotides outside the gene matches: 6. The CDR3 runs 15 residues. The CDR3 DNA reads as TGTGCCAGCGGCGGGACTAGCGGACTCACAGATACGCAGTATTTT. Amino acids: CASGGTSGLTDTQYF.

The gene calls are TRBV5-1 and TRBJ2-2; D gene unclear. Germline assignment: CDR1 SGHRS and CDR2 YFSETQ. Trimming pared 2 bases from V and 0 bases from J, leaving 8 bases between. The CDR3 runs 15 residues. The DNA of the CDR3 is TGCGCCAGCAGCTTTCGGTCCCCGAACACCGGGGAGCTGTTTTTT. It encodes CASSFRSPNTGELFF.

This chain uses TRBV4-2 with TRBJ2-2, with a possible D match to TRBD1 (6 bases). The germline V and J ends were trimmed by 5 bases and 1 base, with 11 bases remaining between them. Germline-derived CDR1 and CDR2 are LGHNA and YNFKEQ. The CDR3 totals 15 residues. The DNA for the CDR3 is TGTGCCAGCAGCGACCGACAGGAGAACACCGGGGAGCTGTTTTTT. It is translated as CASSDRQENTGELFF.

The V call is TRBV6-5, the J call TRBJ2-5; 7 bases agree with TRBD1. From germline, CDR1 is MNHEY and CDR2 SVGAGI. The CDR3 consists of 14 residues. Trimming removed 2 bases from V and 5 bases from J; junction bases left unmatched: 5. The CDR3 spells CASSYAKQGETQYF. The CDR3 nucleotides read TGTGCCAGCAGTTACGCTAAACAGGGGGAGACCCAGTACTTC.

This rearrangement joins TRBV27 to TRBJ2-7; 9 bases are shared with TRBD2. After removal of 8 bases from V and 0 bases from J, the junction contained 14 bases not matched to a gene. Germline CDR1 MNHEY, CDR2 SMNVEV (reference sequence). The CDR3 loop spans 17 amino acids. CDR3 protein: CASRARATSGRSYEQYF. The CDR3, as DNA: TGTGCCAGCCGTGCCAGAGCGACTAGCGGACGCTCCTACGAGCAGTACTTC.

The genes are TRBV28 and TRBJ1-3; 9 nucleotides agree with TRBD1. The V and J ends lost 10 bases and 4 bases, in that order; junction bases with no gene match: 11. Germline CDR1 and CDR2: MDHEN and SYDVKM. The CDR3 runs to 15 residues. For the CDR3, the DNA is TGTGCCACGACCACAGGGGGCTTGACGGGAAACACCATATATTTT. Its translation is CATTTGGLTGNTIYF. The whole variable domain, filled in from reference TRBV28 and TRBJ1-3, reads DVKVTQSSRYLVKRTGEKVFLECVQDMDHENMFWYRQDPGLGLRLIYFSYDVKMKEKGDIPEGYSVSREKKERFSLILESASTNQTSMYLCATTTGGLTGNTIYFGEGSWLTVV.

CDR3 in amino acids: CATKRTAYTEAFF. The DNA for the CDR3 is TGTGCCACCAAGCGGACCGCTTACACTGAAGCTTTCTTT. The rearrangement links TRBV6-1 to TRBJ1-1, with unresolved D. The ends were cut back, 10 bases at V and 3 bases at J, with 15 bases in the middle. CDR3 length: 13 residues. Germline CDR1 and CDR2: MNHNS and SASEGT.

The gene calls are TRBV23-1 and TRBJ2-7; TRBD2 agrees at 14 bases. TRBV23-1 is marked as an open reading frame, function uncertain. The CDR3 covers 16 residues. V lost 8 bases and J lost 4; bases outside the gene matches: 10. CDR3: CASPMTGTSGSYEQYF. As DNA, the CDR3 is TGCGCCAGCCCCATGACCGGGACTAGCGGGAGTTACGAGCAGTACTTC.

The chain carries TRBV4-1 and TRBJ2-5; D unresolved. This CDR3 has 16 amino acids. CDR1 is MGHRA and CDR2 is YSYEKL in the germline V gene. Trimming left V 4 bases short and J 1 base short, with 16 bases between. CDR3 sequence reads: CASSPHSTDTQETQYF. CDR3 sequence (DNA): TGCGCCAGCAGCCCCCACAGCACGGATACCCAAGAGACCCAGTACTTC.

CDR3 in DNA: TGTGCCAGCAGAATACCGGGACAGGGAGTCTACGAGCAGTACTTC. Residues: CASRIPGQGVYEQYF. This chain uses TRBV6-1 with TRBJ2-7; TRBD1 aligns across 9 bases. The CDR3 runs 15 residues. V lost 6 bases, J lost 3 bases, and 9 bases stayed unmatched. Germline CDR1 reads MNHNS; CDR2 reads SASEGT.

The chain is built from TRBV28 and TRBJ1-1; D is perhaps TRBD1 (6 bases). Trimming took 4 bases from V and 0 from J, leaving 15 bases between them. The CDR3 loop spans 16 amino acids. Germline loops: CDR1 MDHEN, CDR2 SYDVKM. CDR3: CASSSTGGGLNTEAFF. The CDR3, as DNA: TGTGCCAGCAGTTCTACGGGGGGCGGATTGAACACTGAAGCTTTCTTT. Combining the CDR3 with reference TRBV28 and TRBJ1-1 gives the whole variable domain DVKVTQSSRYLVKRTGEKVFLECVQDMDHENMFWYRQDPGLGLRLIYFSYDVKMKEKGDIPEGYSVSREKKERFSLILESASTNQTSMYLCASSSTGGGLNTEAFFGQGTRLTVV.